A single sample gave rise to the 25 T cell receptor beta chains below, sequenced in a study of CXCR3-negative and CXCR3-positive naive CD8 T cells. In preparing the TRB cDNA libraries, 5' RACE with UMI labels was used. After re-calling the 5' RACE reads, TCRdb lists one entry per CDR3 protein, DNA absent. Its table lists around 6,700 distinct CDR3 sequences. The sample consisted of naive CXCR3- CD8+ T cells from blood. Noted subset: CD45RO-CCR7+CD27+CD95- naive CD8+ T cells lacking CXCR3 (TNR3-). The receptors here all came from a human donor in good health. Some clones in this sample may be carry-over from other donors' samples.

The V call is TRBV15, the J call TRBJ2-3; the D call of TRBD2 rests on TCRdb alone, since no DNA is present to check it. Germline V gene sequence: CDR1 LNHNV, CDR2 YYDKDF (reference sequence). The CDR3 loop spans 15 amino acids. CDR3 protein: CATSNSGMGTDTQYF.

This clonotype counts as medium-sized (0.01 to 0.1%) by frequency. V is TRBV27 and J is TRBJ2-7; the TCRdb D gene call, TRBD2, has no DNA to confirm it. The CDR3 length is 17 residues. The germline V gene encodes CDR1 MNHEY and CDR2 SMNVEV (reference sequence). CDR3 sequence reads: CASSLNAAGDLSYEQYF.

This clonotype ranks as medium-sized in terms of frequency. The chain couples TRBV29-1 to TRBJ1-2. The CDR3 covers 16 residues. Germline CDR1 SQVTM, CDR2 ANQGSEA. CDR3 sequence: CSVEGRNTRDLGGYTF.

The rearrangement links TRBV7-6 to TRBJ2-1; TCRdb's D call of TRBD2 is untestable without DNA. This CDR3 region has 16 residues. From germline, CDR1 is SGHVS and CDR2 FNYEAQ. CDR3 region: CASSLALAGGDNEQFF.

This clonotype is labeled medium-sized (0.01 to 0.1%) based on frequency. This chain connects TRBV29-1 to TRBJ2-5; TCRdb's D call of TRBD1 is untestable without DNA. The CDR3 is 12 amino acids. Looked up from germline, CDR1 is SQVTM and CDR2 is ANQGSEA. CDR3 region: CSVWGRQETQYF.

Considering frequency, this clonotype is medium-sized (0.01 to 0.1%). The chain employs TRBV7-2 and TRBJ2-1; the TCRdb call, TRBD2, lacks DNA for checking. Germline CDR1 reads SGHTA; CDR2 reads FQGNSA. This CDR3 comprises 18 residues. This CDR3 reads CASSLQRGLPSSYNEQFF.

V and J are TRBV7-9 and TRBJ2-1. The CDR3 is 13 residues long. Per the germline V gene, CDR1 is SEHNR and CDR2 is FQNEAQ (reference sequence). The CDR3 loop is CASSGEINNEQFF. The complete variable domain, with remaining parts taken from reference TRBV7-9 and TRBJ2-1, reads DTGVSQNPRHKITKRGQNVTFRCDPISEHNRLYWYRQTLGQGPEFLTYFQNEAQLEKSRLLSDRFSAERPKGSFSTLEIQRTEQGDSAMYLCASSGEINNEQFFGPGTRLTVL.

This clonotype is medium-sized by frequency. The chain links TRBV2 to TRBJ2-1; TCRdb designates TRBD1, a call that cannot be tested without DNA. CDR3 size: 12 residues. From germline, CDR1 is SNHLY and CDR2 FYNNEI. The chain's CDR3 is CASSDRENEQFF.

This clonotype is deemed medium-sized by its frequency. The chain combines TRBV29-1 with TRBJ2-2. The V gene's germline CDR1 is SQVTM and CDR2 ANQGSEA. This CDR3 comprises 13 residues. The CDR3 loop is CSVESGDTGELFF.

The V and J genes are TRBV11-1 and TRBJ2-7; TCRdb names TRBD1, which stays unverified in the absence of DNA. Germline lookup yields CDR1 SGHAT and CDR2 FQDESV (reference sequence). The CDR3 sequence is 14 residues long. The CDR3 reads CASSPGTGVAEQYF.

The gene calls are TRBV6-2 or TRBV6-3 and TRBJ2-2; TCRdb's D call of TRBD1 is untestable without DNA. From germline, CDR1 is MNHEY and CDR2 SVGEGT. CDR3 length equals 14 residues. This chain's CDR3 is CASSGGTHTGELFF.

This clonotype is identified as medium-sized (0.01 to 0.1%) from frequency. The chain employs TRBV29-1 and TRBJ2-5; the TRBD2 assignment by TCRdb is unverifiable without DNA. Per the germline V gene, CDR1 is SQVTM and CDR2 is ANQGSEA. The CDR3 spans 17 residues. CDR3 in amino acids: CSGARPPQREREETQYF. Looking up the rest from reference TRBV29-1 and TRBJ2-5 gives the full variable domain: SAVISQKPSRDICQRGTSLTIQCQVDSQVTMMFWYRQQPGQSLTLIATANQGSEATYESGFVIDKFPISRPNLTFSTLTVSNMSPEDSSIYLCSGARPPQREREETQYFGPGTRLLVL.

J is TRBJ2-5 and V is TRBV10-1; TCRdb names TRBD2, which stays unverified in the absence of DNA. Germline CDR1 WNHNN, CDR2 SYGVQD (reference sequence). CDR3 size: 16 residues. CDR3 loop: CASSESTDPSGETQYF.

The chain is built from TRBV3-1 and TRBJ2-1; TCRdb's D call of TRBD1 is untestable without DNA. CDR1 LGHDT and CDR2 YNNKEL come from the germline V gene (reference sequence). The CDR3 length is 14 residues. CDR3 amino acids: CASSQTIVTGEQFF.

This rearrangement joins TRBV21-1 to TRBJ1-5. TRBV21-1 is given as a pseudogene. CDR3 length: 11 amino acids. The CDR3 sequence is CASMTNQPQHF.

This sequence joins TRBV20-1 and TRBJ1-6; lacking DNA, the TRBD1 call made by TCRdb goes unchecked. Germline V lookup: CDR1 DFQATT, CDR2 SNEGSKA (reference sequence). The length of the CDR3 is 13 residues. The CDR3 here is CSARDLMNSPLHF.

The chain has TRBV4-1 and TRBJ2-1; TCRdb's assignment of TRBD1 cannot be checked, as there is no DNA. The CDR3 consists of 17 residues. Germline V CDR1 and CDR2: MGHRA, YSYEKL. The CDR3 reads CASSQVWRTGRYNEQFF.

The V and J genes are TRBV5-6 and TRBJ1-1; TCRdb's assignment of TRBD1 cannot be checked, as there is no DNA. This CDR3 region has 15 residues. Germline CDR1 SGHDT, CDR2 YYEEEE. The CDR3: CASSLNQGAPTEAFF.

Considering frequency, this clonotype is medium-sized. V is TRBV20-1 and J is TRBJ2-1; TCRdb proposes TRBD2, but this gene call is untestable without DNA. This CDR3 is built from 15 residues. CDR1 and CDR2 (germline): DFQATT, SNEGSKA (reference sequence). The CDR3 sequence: CSAISSGGSYNEQFF.

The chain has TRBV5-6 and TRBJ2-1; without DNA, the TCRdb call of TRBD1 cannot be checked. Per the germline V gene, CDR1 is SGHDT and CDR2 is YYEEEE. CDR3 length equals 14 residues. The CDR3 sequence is CASSPNTGFNEQFF.

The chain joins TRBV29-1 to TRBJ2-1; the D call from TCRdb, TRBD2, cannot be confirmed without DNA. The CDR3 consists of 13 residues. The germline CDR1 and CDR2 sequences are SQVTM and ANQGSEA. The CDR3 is CSGNRVFRNEQFF.

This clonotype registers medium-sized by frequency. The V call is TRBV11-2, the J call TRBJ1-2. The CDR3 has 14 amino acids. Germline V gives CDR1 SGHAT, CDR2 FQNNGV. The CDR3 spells CASSYFPGIYGYTF.

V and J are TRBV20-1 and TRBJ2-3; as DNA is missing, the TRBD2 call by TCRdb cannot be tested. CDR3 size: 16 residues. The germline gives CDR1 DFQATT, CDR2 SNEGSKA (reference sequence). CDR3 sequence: CSARSHAGSGTDTQYF.

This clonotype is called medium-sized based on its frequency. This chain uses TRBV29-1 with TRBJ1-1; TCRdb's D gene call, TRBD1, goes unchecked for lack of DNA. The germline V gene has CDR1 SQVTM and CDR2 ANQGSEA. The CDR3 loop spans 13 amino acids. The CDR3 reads CSVEDRANTEAFF.

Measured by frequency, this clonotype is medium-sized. The CDR3 loop is CASSPGQGAGSPLHF. The rearrangement uses TRBV27 and TRBJ1-6; TCRdb's D call of TRBD1 is untestable without DNA. The CDR3 runs 15 residues. CDR1 is MNHEY and CDR2 is SMNVEV in the germline V gene (reference sequence).